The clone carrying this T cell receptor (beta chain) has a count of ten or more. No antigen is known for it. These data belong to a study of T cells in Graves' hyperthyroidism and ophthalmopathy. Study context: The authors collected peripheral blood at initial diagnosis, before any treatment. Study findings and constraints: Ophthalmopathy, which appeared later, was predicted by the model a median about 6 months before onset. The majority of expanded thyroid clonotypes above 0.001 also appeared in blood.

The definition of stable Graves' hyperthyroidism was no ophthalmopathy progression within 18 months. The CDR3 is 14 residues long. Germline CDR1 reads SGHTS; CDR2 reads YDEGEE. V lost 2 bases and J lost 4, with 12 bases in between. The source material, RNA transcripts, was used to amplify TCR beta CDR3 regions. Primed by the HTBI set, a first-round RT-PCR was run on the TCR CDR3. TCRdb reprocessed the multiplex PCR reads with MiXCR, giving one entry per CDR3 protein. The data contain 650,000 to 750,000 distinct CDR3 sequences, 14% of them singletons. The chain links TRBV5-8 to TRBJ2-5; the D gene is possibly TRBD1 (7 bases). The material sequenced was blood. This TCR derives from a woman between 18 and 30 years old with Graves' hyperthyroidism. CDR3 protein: CASSFNRGGETQYF. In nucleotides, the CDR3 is TGTGCCAGCAGCTTCAACAGGGGAGGAGAGACCCAGTACTTC.